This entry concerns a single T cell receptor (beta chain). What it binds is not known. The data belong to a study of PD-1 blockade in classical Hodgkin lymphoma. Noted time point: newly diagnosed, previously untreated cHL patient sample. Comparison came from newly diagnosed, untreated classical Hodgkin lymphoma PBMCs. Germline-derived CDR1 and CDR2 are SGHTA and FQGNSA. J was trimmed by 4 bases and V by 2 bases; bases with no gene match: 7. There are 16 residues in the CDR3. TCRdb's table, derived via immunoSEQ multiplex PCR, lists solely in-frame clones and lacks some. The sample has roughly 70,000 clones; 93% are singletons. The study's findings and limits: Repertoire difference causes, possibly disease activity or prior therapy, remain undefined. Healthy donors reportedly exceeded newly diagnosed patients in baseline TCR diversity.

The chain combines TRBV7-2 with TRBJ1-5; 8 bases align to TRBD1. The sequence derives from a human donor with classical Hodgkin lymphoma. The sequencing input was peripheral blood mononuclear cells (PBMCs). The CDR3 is CASSLSGTGTNQPQHF. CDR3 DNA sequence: TGTGCCAGCAGCTTATCCGGGACAGGTACTAATCAGCCCCAGCATTTT.